This T cell receptor (beta chain) was retrieved from a study of CD4 T cells in relation to SARS-CoV-2 and coronaviruses (dated by TCRdb to the early 2020s). For the study in its entirety: In the ViraFEST assay, PBMCs were cultured with antigen for approximately 9 days, after which TCR beta CDR3s were sequenced to identify clonal expansions specific to the antigen. The negative reference condition was either a culture with an HIV-1 Nef peptide pool or a culture with no peptide. HLA restriction was mapped for shared crossreactive spike epitopes using patient-derived lymphoblastoid cell lines. At the level of individual TCR clonotypes, the study measured memory CD4+ T cell crossreactivity between SARS-CoV-2 spike protein and common cold coronavirus spike proteins. Samples from three pre-COVID donors and the naive versus memory experiments were sequenced with the Adaptive Biotechnologies TCR-sequencing kit; other data were Illumina-based. Expansion assays from other donors in the study were sequenced with a different, Illumina-based TCR-beta assay. Results the study describes overall, beyond this receptor: No donor contributed both pre-pandemic and post-infection samples, which limited tracing the source of pre-existing responses. Crossreactive clones showed significantly weaker SARS-CoV-2-driven expansion than monoreactive clones, consistent with antigenic imprinting. Crossreactivity analysis was centred on spike protein, so crossreactivity against other viral proteins was not assessed. The study was limited by small numbers of patients and tested TCRs. In around three fifths of donors, memory CD4+ clonotypes turned up that crossrecognized SARS-CoV-2 and at least one common cold coronavirus spike.

The CDR3 runs 12 residues from the cysteine to the phenylalanine. Only the CDR3 region is kept as DNA, spanning 36 bases read in frame from base 1. The junction carries 12 bases between V and J, which are trimmed by 6 bases and 7 bases respectively. From the germline V gene (reference sequence), CDR1 is MNHEY and CDR2 is SMNVEV. A remark on this clone: What this receptor recognizes is not known. No base quality values were provided; no much bigger clone lies one nucleotide off.

Receptor libraries were prepared by the immunoSEQ multiplex PCR assay. As for the authors' bioinformatics: Preprocessing removed nonproductive sequences and CDR3s not starting with C, not ending with F or W, or shorter than 7 amino acids. Antigen-specific clonotypes were called with the MANAFEST web app on the basis of expansion relative to the reference and to other culture wells. A clone was considered positive if the clone showed significant expansion compared with the reference culture in 2 of 3 replicate wells at an FDR below 0.05. For a clone to be considered positive, significant expansion relative to all other tandem wells and an odds ratio above 5 were also required. Pairwise Levenshtein distance, computed with the stringdist R package after three terminal residues were trimmed from each end, was used as the measure of CDR3 homology. TCRdb holds this immuneACCESS table with in-frame rearrangements only. Some clones are missing; in checked studies, unresolved V genes explain under half, and the rest has no known cause. Clonal size and the V and J genes are those of that table, whereas D and trimming came from the DNA. Counted in this sample were tens of thousands of clones; 60% to 80% of them appeared once. The ten largest clones take up over 10% of the sample.

CD4+ T cells from unexposed donors were collected before the COVID-19 pandemic (2011-2018). The EasySep CD4+ T cell isolation kit was used to isolate CD4+ T cells once the cultures had run for more than 8 days. As cell numbers permitted, CD4+ T cells from unexposed donors were tested for reactivity to SARS-CoV-2 S and N and to four common cold coronavirus spike pools. PBMCs were cultured at about 1.9 million per well in IMDM supplemented with 5% human AB serum and about 9.6 IU/ml IL-2. Half of the culture medium was replaced with fresh IL-2-containing medium on days 3 and 7. In general, triplicate replicate wells were used for every peptide culture condition. Leukapheresis product for the unexposed donors was bought commercially. PBMCs were isolated from leukapheresis product or whole blood by Ficoll-Paque PLUS gradient centrifugation. PBMCs were either cryopreserved at -140°C or used fresh in the expansion assay. The QIAamp Micro DNA Kit was used to extract genomic DNA from the CD4+ T cells.

This TCR was recovered from a human donor in good health. The source material was CD4+ T cells from PBMCs, cultured in vitro. This chain is built from TRBV27 and TRBJ2-5; 8 matching bases give a weak D call of TRBD1. The CDR3 region reads CASRNRGGTQYF. The nucleotides read TGTGCCAGCAGGAACAGGGGGGGGACCCAGTACTTC.